This T cell receptor (beta chain) was obtained from a study of shared clonotypes between healthy human individuals. In the case of this clone: This same CDR3 is encoded by further DNA sequences in the sample.

The CDR3 consists of 15 residues. Trimming shortened V by 2 bases and J by 4 bases, and 12 bases separated the two germline ends. Germline values: CDR1 MNHEY, CDR2 SMNVEV (reference sequence). The assay was immunoSEQ multiplex PCR, and TCRdb's table has in-frame clones only and misses some. The profile shows fewer than 600,000 clones, around 74% of them singletons. What was sequenced was PBMCs. The rearrangement links TRBV27 to TRBJ1-5; the D gene is possibly TRBD1 (6 bases). The sequence was obtained from a woman aged 40 to 49 in good health. Some clones in this sample may be carry-over from other donors' samples. CDR3 residues: CASSLSQGRNQPQHF. The CDR3 DNA follows: TGTGCCAGCAGTTTAAGCCAGGGGAGAAATCAGCCCCAGCATTTT.